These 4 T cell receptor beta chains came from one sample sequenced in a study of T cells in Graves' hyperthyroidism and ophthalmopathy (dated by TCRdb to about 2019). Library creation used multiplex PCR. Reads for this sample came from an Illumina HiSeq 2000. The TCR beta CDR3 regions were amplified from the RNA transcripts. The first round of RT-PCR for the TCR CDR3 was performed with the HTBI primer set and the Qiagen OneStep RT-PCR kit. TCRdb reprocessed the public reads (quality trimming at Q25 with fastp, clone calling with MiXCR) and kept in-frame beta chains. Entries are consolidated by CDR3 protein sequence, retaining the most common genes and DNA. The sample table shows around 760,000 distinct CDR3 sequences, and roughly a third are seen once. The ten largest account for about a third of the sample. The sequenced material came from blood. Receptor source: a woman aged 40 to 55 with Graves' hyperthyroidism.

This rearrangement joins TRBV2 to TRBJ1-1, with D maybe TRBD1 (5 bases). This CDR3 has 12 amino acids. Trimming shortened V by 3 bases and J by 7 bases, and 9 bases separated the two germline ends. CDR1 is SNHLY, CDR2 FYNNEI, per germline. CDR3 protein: CASSEGTVEAFF. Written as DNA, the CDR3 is TGTGCCAGCAGTGAGGGGACGGTTGAAGCTTTCTTT.

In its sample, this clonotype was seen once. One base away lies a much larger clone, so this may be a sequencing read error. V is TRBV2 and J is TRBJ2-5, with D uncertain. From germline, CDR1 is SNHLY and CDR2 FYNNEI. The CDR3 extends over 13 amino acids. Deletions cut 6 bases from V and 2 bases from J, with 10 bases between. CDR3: CASRELEQETQYF. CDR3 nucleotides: TGTGCCAGCAGGGAATTGGAGCAAGAGACCCAGTACTTC.

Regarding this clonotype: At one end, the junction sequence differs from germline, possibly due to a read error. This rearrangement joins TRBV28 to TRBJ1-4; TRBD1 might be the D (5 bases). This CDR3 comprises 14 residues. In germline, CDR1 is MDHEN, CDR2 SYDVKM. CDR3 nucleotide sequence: TGTGCCAGCAGTTTGCCTCCCGGGGGTGAAAAACTGGTTTTT. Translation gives CASSLPPGGEKLVF.

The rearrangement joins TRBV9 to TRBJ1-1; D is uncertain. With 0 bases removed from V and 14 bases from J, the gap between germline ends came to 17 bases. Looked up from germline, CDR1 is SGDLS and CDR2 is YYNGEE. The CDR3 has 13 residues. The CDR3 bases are TGTGCCAGCAGCGTAGGGCTAGCGGGAGATGCGTTCTTT. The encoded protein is CASSVGLAGDAFF.